Presented here are 8 T cell receptor beta chains from one specimen sequenced in a study of cytomegalovirus exposure and HLA in healthy donors. PCR employed 60 Vbeta and 13 Jbeta primers. Profiled with immunoSEQ multiplex PCR; TCRdb holds only in-frame clones, not every one. Here the sample spans about 140,000 clones, more than 8% being singletons. Sequences were obtained from PBMCs. These receptors were obtained from a man in his fifties or sixties in good health and CMV-seronegative.

The chain joins TRBV7-3 to TRBJ1-1, with 9 nucleotides matching TRBD1. Germline CDR1 is SGHTA and CDR2 is FQGTGA. Trimming took 1 base from V and 6 from J; bases not matched to a gene: 12. The length of the CDR3 is 17 residues. CDR3 sequence reads: CASSLINRGQGISEAFF. The CDR3 DNA reads TGTGCCAGCAGCTTAATCAACAGAGGACAGGGGATTTCTGAAGCTTTCTTT.

J is TRBJ2-7 and V is TRBV6-5; tentatively, D is TRBD2 (6 bases). Looked up from germline, CDR1 is MNHEY and CDR2 is SVGAGI. The V end lost 5 bases, the J end lost 0 bases, and 14 bases lay between the germline ends. The CDR3 covers 15 residues. The CDR3 DNA reads TGTGCCAGCAGTAGCCCAGGAGGGAGCTCCTACGAGCAGTACTTC. Amino acid sequence: CASSSPGGSSYEQYF.

The chain joins TRBV5-1 to TRBJ1-4; D possibly corresponds to TRBD1 (6 bases). V was shortened by 7 bases and J by 8 bases, with 18 bases between the two germline ends. Germline V gives CDR1 SGHRS, CDR2 YFSETQ. This CDR3 region has 14 residues. In nucleotides, the CDR3 is TGCGCCAGCTCTCGGGCAGGGGTAGGGGAAAAACTGTTTTTT. Its translation: CASSRAGVGEKLFF.

This clone was counted a few times. The chain has TRBV19 and TRBJ1-2; D is perhaps TRBD1 (5 bases). Germline loops: CDR1 LNHDA, CDR2 SQIVND (reference sequence). The CDR3 runs 16 residues. Trimming stripped 7 bases from V and 1 base from J, with 19 bases between. The CDR3 spells CASTGTTTVFNYGYTF. The CDR3 DNA follows: TGTGCCAGTACCGGGACTACTACCGTTTTTAACTATGGCTACACCTTC.

The rearrangement joins TRBV6-5 to TRBJ2-5; TRBD2 agrees at 9 bases. The germline V gene encodes CDR1 MNHEY and CDR2 SVGAGI. CDR3 length: 16 residues. V shed 3 bases, J shed 5 bases, and the junction held 10 bases outside the gene matches. In DNA, the CDR3 is TGTGCCAGCAGTTATAGAGCGGGGGGCGGTAGGGAGACCCAGTACTTC. Amino acid sequence: CASSYRAGGGRETQYF.

The rearrangement joins TRBV27 to TRBJ2-7; 9 bases agree with TRBD1. The V and J ends lost 5 bases and 7 bases, in that order; junction bases with no gene match: 15. The CDR3 is 16 amino acids. CDR1 and CDR2 (germline): MNHEY, SMNVEV (reference sequence). The CDR3 nucleotides are TGTGCCAGCAGTAGCGCCGCCGGGACAGGGAGTGGAGAGCAGTACTTC. Amino acids: CASSSAAGTGSGEQYF.

Concerning this clone: Sequence at one end of the junction differs from germline and may be a read error. J is TRBJ1-2 and V is TRBV28; D gene unclear. The CDR3 runs to 13 residues. CDR1 is MDHEN and CDR2 is SYDVKM in the germline V gene. In DNA, the CDR3 is TGTGCCAGAAGTTTCTCGGAGTTTAATGGCTACACCTTC. Translated, it gives CARSFSEFNGYTF.

A few counts support this clone. This chain uses TRBV4-1 with TRBJ1-5, with D possibly matching TRBD1 (5 bases). Germline CDR1 MGHRA, CDR2 YSYEKL. The CDR3 consists of 15 residues. V gave up 7 bases and J gave up 6 bases, with 19 bases separating them. The CDR3 DNA reads TGCGCCAGCACGCCCCTTTTCCAGGGCCCTCAGCCCCAGCATTTT. Translating gives CASTPLFQGPQPQHF.